The T cell receptor beta chain described here comes from a study of cytomegalovirus exposure and HLA in healthy donors. Deletions cut 4 bases from V and 2 bases from J, with 17 bases between. The CDR3 extends over 16 amino acids. Germline CDR1 reads SGHRS; CDR2 reads YFSETQ. The PCR had 60 Vbeta and 13 Jbeta primers. Repertoires were generated with immunoSEQ multiplex PCR, while TCRdb's copy carries only in-frame clones and drops some. The repertoire holds roughly 140,000 clones, with around 72% as singletons. Notes on the study in general: Later, an analysis found that common viral pathogens appeared to be linked with several of the most significant clusters. Follow-up analysis later connected one missense variant in DCLRE1C with trimming of TCR beta V- and J-genes.

A word on this clone: What it binds is unknown.

The chain is built from TRBV5-1 and TRBJ2-3; TRBD1 is a possible D gene (6 bases). This clonotype was sampled from a man in his forties or fifties in good health and CMV-seronegative. The sequencing sample was made of PBMCs. Written as DNA, the CDR3 is TGCGCCAGCAGCCCGCGGACAGATTTGTCCACAGATACGCAGTATTTT. Amino acids: CASSPRTDLSTDTQYF.